This T cell receptor beta chain was obtained from a study of blood T cell repertoires in COVID-19. This table comes from immunoSEQ multiplex PCR, and its TCRdb copy is limited to in-frame clones, with some not included. The data show about 250,000 clones, about 90% seen once. V lost 4 bases and J lost 0, with 16 bases in between. From germline, CDR1 is SGHTS and CDR2 YDEGEE. The CDR3 runs to 16 residues. This clone was counted a few times. The sequencing input was peripheral blood. The clonotype originates from a man aged 18-30 years with active or convalescent COVID-19. The V and J genes are TRBV5-8 and TRBJ1-1, with D hard to call. CDR3 in DNA: TGTGCCAGCAGCCAGGCTACAACCTCAATGAACACTGAAGCTTTCTTT. The encoded protein is CASSQATTSMNTEAFF.